The rows below give T cell receptor beta chains drawn from one sample of a study of CD8+ T cells in alopecia areata. This table comes from immunoSEQ multiplex PCR, and its TCRdb copy is limited to in-frame clones, with some not included. Seen here are fewer than 350,000 clones, roughly 60% observed once, and the top ten hold 1.8%. Sequenced here: CD4+ T cells sorted from blood, sampled at week 24, from a patient treated with tofacitinib. The receptors originated from a human donor with alopecia areata. Each CDR3 is given with its conserved first and last residue. A D gene is named only where the DNA matches it firmly. Expanded clones get a size class; other rows say once, few or many, or leave the size out.

J,D,size,V,CDR3,DNA
TRBJ2-5,.,once,TRBV29-1,CSVGGQETQYF,TGCAGCGTGGGTGGTCAAGAGACCCAGTACTTC
TRBJ2-4,.,.,TRBV5-4,CASSLEPGRGSGNIQYF,TGTGCCAGCAGCCTCGAACCGGGGCGGGGCAGCGGAAACATTCAGTACTTC
TRBJ1-1,.,.,TRBV9,CASSPTGGGVAEAFF,TGTGCCAGCAGCCCCACGGGGGGAGGGGTGGCTGAAGCTTTCTTT
TRBJ2-1,.,.,TRBV14,CASSGANEQFF,TGTGCCAGCAGCGGAGCCAATGAGCAGTTCTTC
TRBJ1-4,.,.,TRBV5-6,CASSLPGTEKLFF,TGTGCCAGCAGCTTACCCGGGACTGAAAAACTGTTTTTT
TRBJ1-5,.,few,TRBV13,CASSPRGVDQPQHF,TGTGCCAGCAGCCCCCGCGGGGTGGATCAGCCCCAGCATTTT
TRBJ2-1,TRBD2,.,TRBV7-2,CASSLASGGGGNEQFF,TGTGCCAGCAGCTTAGCTAGCGGGGGAGGTGGCAATGAGCAGTTCTTC
TRBJ2-5,.,few,TRBV29-1,CSVEGSLWETQYF,TGCAGCGTCGAGGGTTCTCTTTGGGAGACCCAGTACTTC
TRBJ1-1,.,.,TRBV30,CAWRDGNTEAFF,TGTGCCTGGAGGGACGGGAACACTGAAGCTTTCTTT
TRBJ2-2,.,.,TRBV7-2,CASSLSPGRVTGELFF,TGTGCCAGCAGCTTATCCCCGGGCAGGGTAACCGGGGAGCTGTTTTTT
TRBJ2-1,TRBD2,.,TRBV30,CASASGGSGEQFF,TGTGCCTCGGCTAGCGGGGGGTCTGGTGAGCAGTTCTTC
TRBJ2-4,.,.,TRBV14,CASSQHPNIQYF,TGTGCCAGCAGCCAACACCCAAACATTCAGTACTTC
TRBJ1-6,.,.,TRBV4-1,CASSQDDPREGNSPLHF,TGCGCCAGCAGCCAAGACGATCCCAGGGAAGGAAATTCACCCCTCCACTTT
TRBJ1-1,TRBD1,.,TRBV29-1,CSVQGAAEAFF,TGCAGCGTTCAGGGGGCGGCTGAAGCTTTCTTT